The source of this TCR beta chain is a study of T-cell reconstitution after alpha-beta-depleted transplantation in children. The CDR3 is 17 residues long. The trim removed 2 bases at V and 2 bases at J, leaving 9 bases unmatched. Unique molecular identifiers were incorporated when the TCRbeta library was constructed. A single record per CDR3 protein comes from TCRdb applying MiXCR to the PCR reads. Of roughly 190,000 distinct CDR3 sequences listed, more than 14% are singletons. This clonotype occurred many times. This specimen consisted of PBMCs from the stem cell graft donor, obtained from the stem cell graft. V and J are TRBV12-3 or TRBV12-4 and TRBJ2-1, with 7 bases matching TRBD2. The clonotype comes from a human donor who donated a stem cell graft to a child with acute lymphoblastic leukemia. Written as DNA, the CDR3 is TGTGCCAGCAGTTTAAGGGGCGCGGGAGCCGCCTACAATGAGCAGTTCTTC. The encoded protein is CASSLRGAGAAYNEQFF.